These 6 T cell receptor beta chains were sequenced from one sample in a study of blood T cells in healthy people across ages. PCR was performed a second time for about 7 to 12 cycles using a sample-barcoded 5' primer and a J-beta primer mix. Using its own MiXCR run on the 5' RACE reads, TCRdb lists one record per CDR3 protein. The sample includes some 1,000,000 distinct CDR3 sequences, 20% to 25% of them seen just once. The data were also submitted as part of a second study, on T cells of mothers and their children.

Sequenced material: blood. The receptors originated from a girl aged 2-10 years in good health.

Only a few counts were recorded for this clonotype. The chain recombines TRBV6-5 with TRBJ1-1; maybe TRBD1 (6 bases). Looked up from germline, CDR1 is MNHEY and CDR2 is SVGAGI. The CDR3 totals 14 residues. Trimming removed 0 bases from V and 7 bases from J, with 12 bases in between. CDR3 sequence reads: CASSYSPGVGEAFF. DNA for the CDR3: TGTGCCAGCAGTTACTCGCCAGGGGTCGGTGAAGCTTTCTTT.

The rearrangement links TRBV28 to TRBJ2-1; no firm D call. V gave up 1 base and J gave up 1 base, with 8 bases separating them. Germline-derived CDR1 and CDR2 are MDHEN and SYDVKM. There are 15 residues in the CDR3. The CDR3 sequence: CASSLLTPSYNEQFF. The DNA of the CDR3 is TGTGCCAGCAGTTTATTGACACCTTCCTACAATGAGCAGTTCTTC.

V gene TRBV3-1 combines with J gene TRBJ1-2; 7 nucleotides agree with TRBD1. Looked up from germline, CDR1 is LGHDT and CDR2 is YNNKEL (reference sequence). V gave up 3 bases and J gave up 5 bases; unmatched junction bases: 9. The length of the CDR3 is 15 residues. The CDR3 loop reads CASSHPRQGEYGYTF. The DNA of the CDR3 is TGTGCCAGCAGCCATCCGCGGCAGGGGGAATATGGCTACACCTTC.

This clonotype was detected a few times. V gene TRBV5-1 combines with J gene TRBJ1-5; 10 bases match TRBD1. Germline V CDR1 and CDR2: SGHRS, YFSETQ. V gave up 4 bases and J gave up 6 bases; unmatched junction bases: 7. CDR3 length: 15 residues. The CDR3 region is CASSASGDRGQPQHF. Here the CDR3 DNA reads TGCGCCAGCAGCGCTTCTGGGGACAGGGGTCAGCCCCAGCATTTT.

The gene calls are TRBV28 and TRBJ2-4; tentatively, D is TRBD2 (5 bases). Germline-derived CDR1 and CDR2 are MDHEN and SYDVKM. V was cut by 1 base and J by 0 bases, with 10 bases left in between. The CDR3 sequence is 16 residues long. CDR3 sequence reads: CASSLFSLAAKNIQYF. The CDR3 DNA reads TGTGCCAGCAGTTTATTTTCCCTAGCAGCCAAAAACATTCAGTACTTC.

This clonotype appeared a few times. This chain uses TRBV18 with TRBJ2-3, with D uncertain. Germline V lookup: CDR1 KGHSH, CDR2 LQKENI. This CDR3 has 14 amino acids. V lost 8 bases to trimming and J lost 0 bases, with 12 bases between them. CDR3 bases: TGTGCCAGCCTCATCTCGGCGAGCACAGATACGCAGTATTTT. Translated, it gives CASLISASTDTQYF.